Below, 2 T cell receptor beta chains from the same sample are listed, as sequenced in a study of cytomegalovirus exposure and HLA in healthy donors. With 60 Vbeta and 13 Jbeta primers, the PCR was carried out. Generated by immunoSEQ multiplex PCR, the TCRdb table keeps only in-frame clones and is missing some. The sample yields 150,000 to 190,000 clones, 80% to 90% seen once. What was sequenced was PBMCs. The receptors come from a young woman in good health and CMV-seronegative.

This clone was counted once. This chain uses TRBV19 with TRBJ2-1; no firm D call. Trimming removed 3 bases at V and 7 bases at J, with 28 bases between. The V gene's germline CDR1 is LNHDA and CDR2 SQIVND (reference sequence). CDR3 length equals 19 residues. CDR3 sequence (DNA): TGTGCCAGTAGTATTGCGGTGAGACTCCCAGCGTATCCGTCAAATGAGCAGTTCTTC. Translation gives CASSIAVRLPAYPSNEQFF.

The chain is built from TRBV28 and TRBJ1-1; TRBD1 matches at 8 bases. The CDR3 is 14 amino acids. The trim removed 5 bases at V and 7 bases at J, leaving 9 bases unmatched. The germline V gene has CDR1 MDHEN and CDR2 SYDVKM. CDR3 residues: CASSVEQGAGEAFF. The CDR3 DNA reads as TGTGCCAGCAGTGTGGAGCAGGGGGCGGGTGAAGCTTTCTTT.